These T cell receptor beta chains were read from a single sample in a study of T cells in Graves' hyperthyroidism and ophthalmopathy. Each CDR3 protein gets one entry after TCRdb re-called the multiplex PCR reads with MiXCR. The table includes about 510,000 distinct CDR3 sequences, 13% to 15% detected once. Sequences were obtained from blood. The receptors originated from a woman in her thirties or forties with Graves' hyperthyroidism. Both conserved end residues are part of each CDR3. The D gene is left open where the match is weak. Clone size, where shown, is once, few, many, or a class for clones that have expanded.

few	TRBJ2-5	TRBV14	TRBD2	CASSQGRASETQYF	TGTGCCAGCAGCCAGGGGAGGGCCTCAGAGACCCAGTACTTC
NA	TRBJ2-7	TRBV27	NA	CASSLSQHYEQYF	TGTGCCAGCAGTTTATCTCAACATTACGAGCAGTACTTC
many	TRBJ1-1	TRBV4-2	NA	CASSQDQARGGEAFF	TGTGCCAGCAGCCAAGATCAGGCGAGGGGAGGTGAAGCTTTCTTT
many	TRBJ2-3	TRBV2	TRBD2	CASGDAGAADTQYF	TGTGCCAGCGGGGATGCGGGAGCGGCAGATACGCAGTATTTT
many	TRBJ2-7	TRBV12-3/TRBV12-4	NA	CASTAAGAPRSEQYF	TGTGCCAGCACAGCAGCCGGGGCTCCCCGGAGCGAGCAGTACTTC
NA	TRBJ2-5	TRBV5-4	NA	CASSPPGGIRGEETQYF	TGTGCCAGCAGCCCACCGGGGGGTATCAGGGGGGAAGAGACCCAGTACTTC
many	TRBJ2-3	TRBV11-2	NA	CASTRESDTQYF	TGTGCCAGCACCCGAGAATCCGATACGCAGTATTTT
NA	TRBJ2-1	TRBV6-1	NA	CASNIGSYNEQFF	TGTGCCAGCAACATTGGGTCCTACAATGAGCAGTTCTTC
few	TRBJ1-4	TRBV7-8	NA	CASSLDGGSSLNEKLFF	TGTGCCAGCAGCTTAGATGGGGGATCCTCGCTTAATGAAAAACTGTTTTTT
many	TRBJ1-5	TRBV6-2/TRBV6-3	NA	CASSYFSNQPQHF	TGTGCCAGCAGTTACTTTAGCAATCAGCCCCAGCATTTT